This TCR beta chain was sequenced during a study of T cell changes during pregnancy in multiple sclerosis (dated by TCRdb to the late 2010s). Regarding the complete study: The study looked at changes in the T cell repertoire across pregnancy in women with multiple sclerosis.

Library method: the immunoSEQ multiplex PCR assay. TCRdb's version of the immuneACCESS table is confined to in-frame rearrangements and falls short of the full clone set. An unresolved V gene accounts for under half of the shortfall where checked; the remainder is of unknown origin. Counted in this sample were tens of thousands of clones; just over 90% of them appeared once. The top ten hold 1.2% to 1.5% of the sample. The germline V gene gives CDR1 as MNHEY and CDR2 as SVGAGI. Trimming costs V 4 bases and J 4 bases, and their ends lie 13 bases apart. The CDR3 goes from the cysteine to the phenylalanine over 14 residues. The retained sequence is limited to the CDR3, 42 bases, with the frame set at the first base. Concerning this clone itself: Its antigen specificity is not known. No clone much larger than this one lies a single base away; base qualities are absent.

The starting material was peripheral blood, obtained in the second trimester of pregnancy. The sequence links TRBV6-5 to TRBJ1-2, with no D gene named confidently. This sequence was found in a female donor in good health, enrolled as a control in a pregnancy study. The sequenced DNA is TGTGCCAGCAGTTCCCCTGGCAGGCCCTATGGCTACACCTTC. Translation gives CASSSPGRPYGYTF.